This entry concerns a single TCR beta chain. Its cognate antigen has yet to be identified. Per-base qualities were not stored, and no clone one base away is much larger. The cysteine opens and the phenylalanine closes a CDR3 of 18 amino acids. Left in the record is the CDR3 DNA by itself, 54 bases read in frame from the first base. Relative to germline, V is missing 0 bases and J is missing 6 bases, with 13 bases of the junction outside any gene match. Sequences LGHNA (CDR1) and YNFKEQ (CDR2) are obtained from the germline V gene. The library was made by the immunoSEQ multiplex PCR assay. For the multiplex PCR, a mixture combining 60 forward primers for TCR Vbeta segments and 13 reverse primers for TCR Jbeta segments was used. The CDR3 region of rearranged TCR beta genes was amplified from genomic DNA by a multiplex PCR assay. The Illumina HiSeq System was used to sequence the amplified TCR beta libraries as 87-base-pair reads. The authors' analysis ran thus. A later analysis tallied 80 million to 95 million unique TCR beta chains across the approximately 670 repertoires, and approximately 12 million of those chains were shared by two or more donors. A nearest-neighbor algorithm error-corrected the raw reads and collapsed the reads into unique sequences, merging closely related sequences to remove PCR and sequencing errors. To assign V, D and J gene segments, CDR3 sequences were aligned to IMGT reference sequences. For a sequence to be retained, at least a six-nucleotide match to both a V gene segment and a J gene segment was required. Rearrangements were classified as productive when the CDR3 lacked stop codons and remained in frame with V and J, and all other rearrangements were classified as non-productive. CDR3 was defined according to IMGT convention as the region running from the second conserved V-encoded cysteine to the conserved J-encoded phenylalanine. The earlier analysis of roughly 590 of the donors excluded any sequence lacking an unambiguous match to a single V gene segment. An earlier analysis of about 590 of the donors classified V segments as functional when productive rearrangements were above 56.7% and as segregating when the standard deviation between donors was above 5%. A statistical classification framework was built to diagnose cytomegalovirus status from the catalog of TCR beta chain sequences. In a later analysis, V and J genes were assigned by comparing TCR nucleotide sequences against IMGT/GENE-DB human TR gene sequences. In a later analysis, CDR3 sequences and most-parsimonious VDJ recombination scenarios were assigned using the TCRdist pipeline. In a later analysis, each TCR beta chain was defined by its CDR3 amino acid sequence together with its V-gene family, and reads lacking a unique V-gene family were excluded. A later analysis removed roughly 590 highly shared, low-generation-probability nucleotide sequences to deal with suspected cross-contamination and a sequencing artifact. In a later analysis, a clonal expansion index for each public chain was calculated from normalized within-repertoire ranks of inferred template counts. In a later analysis, generation probabilities were computed using a VDJ recombination model fitted to out-of-frame rearrangements, and the results were checked against IGoR. In a later analysis, hypergeometric tests were used to score TCR-TCR, TCR-HLA and TCR-CMV co-occurrence, with a repertoire-size bias correction applied to TCR pairs. In a later analysis, false discovery rates were estimated by permuting HLA or CMV assignments 20 times. In a later analysis, co-occurring TCRs were grouped using DBSCAN, and TCRdist sequence similarity was added for clustering within HLA-allele-positive subsets. For co-occurrence clustering, repertoires with fewer than 30,000 or more than 120,000 public chains were excluded, along with five or six repertoires with anomalous nucleotide sharing. TCRdb provides this immuneACCESS table in a form limited to in-frame rearrangements. Some clones are lacking; in checked studies, under half of them reflect an unresolved V gene, and why the rest are absent is not known. Clone size and the V and J calls come from that table; the DNA yielded D and trimming. In this sample the table shows about 140,000 clones, around four fifths of which occur a single time. The ten largest account for less than 2% of the sample.

The data stem from a study of cytomegalovirus exposure and HLA in healthy donors (dated 2017 in TCRdb). Regarding the research as a whole: An earlier analysis of 587 of the donors reported approximately 260 Gb of sequence data and some 110 million unique TCR beta sequences obtained from about 179 million T cells. A later analysis re-examined previously published TCR beta repertoires from more than 550 donors and added high-resolution HLA genotyping to investigate patterns of TCR occurrence. An early release that covered roughly 600 HLA-typed donors contained approximately 320 gigabases of sequencing data and around 85 million unique TCR sequences. The number of typed donors differed by locus: about 620-640 for A, B, C, DRB1 and DQB1; some 500 for DQA1; about 600 for DPA1; and roughly 490 for DPB1. Besides the first cohort of under 700 subjects, a separate validation cohort made up of over a hundred different subjects was used. To decide whether each TCR beta V gene segment behaved as functional or pseudogenic, an earlier analysis of some 600 of the donors relied on high-throughput TCR beta sequencing. The study profiled the T cell repertoires of more than 500 subjects by immunosequencing and related them to cytomegalovirus serostatus. To predict cytomegalovirus infection status, the study combined high-throughput TCR immunosequencing, statistical association of individual TCRs with disease status, and machine learning. In a later genetic analysis, genome-wide SNP genotypes for about three fifths of the 666 donors were used, and that subset was treated as a discovery cohort. The later analysis used no new phenotypic data to find candidate immune exposures, relying instead on TCR beta sequences and their occurrence across donors. Every discovery cohort repertoire had been produced on one sequencing platform. Among the roughly 400 genotyped donors, around 81% belonged to the genetic ancestry cluster associated with self-reported Caucasian donors. Across around 400 genotyped donors of the cohort, an average of about 220,000 unique TCR beta nucleotide sequences per donor were sequenced, and roughly 20% of those sequences were non-productive. HLA typing covered class I and class II loci at four-digit resolution. Five DR-DQ haplotypes were handled as single units for association and clustering, since linkage in the cohort was strong. Donor age, sex, ethnicity and CMV serostatus were collected together with the repertoire data. The study aimed to test whether cataloging public T cell receptors could reveal signatures of past pathogen exposure.

The cohort was made up of several hundred healthy bone marrow donors. At the time of sampling, every cohort member was nominally healthy, though immune exposures that went unrecorded were likely present. The donor was CMV seronegative and was included in the group of a few hundred seronegative cohort members. A peripheral blood sample was collected from each donor, and TCR beta sequencing was performed on peripheral blood mononuclear cells. Genomic DNA extraction from the blood cell samples was performed with the Qiagen DNeasy Blood Extraction Kit. General conclusions and limits of the study: Three of the identified cytomegalovirus-associated TCR beta chains were confirmed in vitro to be specific for cytomegalovirus antigens. A later analysis reported that several top co-occurrence clusters appeared linked to parvovirus B19, influenza, CMV and Epstein-Barr virus. The study listed approximately 150 TCR beta chains as associated with cytomegalovirus. A later genetic analysis reported fewer N-insertions in productive TCRs among donors in an Asian-associated ancestry cluster than the roughly 640-donor mean. When HLA alleles, especially DR and DQ, strongly co-occurred, TCR associations were difficult to assign to individual alleles. Roughly uniform sequencing depth across donors was assumed in presence/absence analyses, although this assumption may not hold. In an earlier analysis of 587 of the donors, most TCR beta V segments appeared in productive rearrangements about 90% or about 30% of the time, broadly matching IMGT annotations. A later analysis found that TCR association rates varied across HLA loci, with DRB1 alleles showing the most associated TCRs and HLA-C alleles the fewest. A cluster of highly shared sequence variants was judged likely to be a technical artifact of the sequencing pipeline. Only TCR beta chains were sequenced in this cohort, and the absence of alpha or paired-chain data limited detectable features. Some IMGT-functional V segments, including TRBV6-2 and TRBV6-3, could not be distinguished by the 87-base-pair reads and were therefore excluded. Fewer than 20 rarely observed V segments, including chromosome 9 orphons, were excluded from the earlier analysis of approximately 600 of the donors because counts were too low. A further reported finding was that TCR beta sequences accurately predicted the HLA-A and HLA-B alleles for most subjects in the first cohort. The classifier was reported to diagnose cytomegalovirus status with high specificity and sensitivity in both the original and validation cohorts. A later analysis found that HLA-associated TCR beta chains were more clonally expanded and had lower generation probabilities than equally common non-associated chains. Correlated functional status among segregating V segments might be attributable to linkage disequilibrium, but an unknown experimental factor could not be ruled out. Across donors, most TCR sequences were observed very rarely, whereas some public TCRs were present in many individuals. It was suggested by the authors that the approach could potentially be generalized to other disease states and immunological phenotypes. Because HLA typing was missing for some donors at each locus, association tests included only the typed subset. According to a later analysis, most CMV-associated TCR beta chains appeared to be HLA-restricted, and the HLA associations seemed to be driven largely by CMV exposure. At a false discovery rate of 0.05, a later analysis linked under 20,000 TCR beta sequences to specific HLA alleles. The only immune exposure information available for the cohort was CMV serostatus. An association between a missense DCLRE1C variant and V-gene and J-gene trimming of TCR beta chains was found in a later genetic analysis and replicated in an independent cohort.

This TCR was sampled from a man aged 40-55 years in good health and CMV-seronegative. This chain is built from TRBV4-2 and TRBJ2-4, with 8 middle bases fitting TRBD2. The sample was PBMCs. This receptor has the CDR3 CASSQDPAGVVGANIQYF. The sequence in DNA is TGTGCCAGCAGCCAAGATCCAGCGGGAGTTGTAGGCGCAAACATTCAGTACTTC.